Listed below are T cell receptor beta chains from one sample, sequenced in a study of T cell responses to AZD1222 COVID-19 vaccine. TCRdb's copy holds only in-frame clones and misses some; the assay was immunoSEQ multiplex PCR. This table holds about 86,000 clones, around nine tenths found once. The input for sequencing was peripheral blood, taken 28 days after the second AZD1222 dose. These receptor sequences come from an adult who received the AZD1222 COVID-19 vaccine. Both conserved end residues are part of each CDR3. A D gene is named only where the DNA matches it firmly. Clone size appears in some rows only: once, few, many, or a class for an expanded clone.

clone size,V gene,D gene,J gene,CDR3 DNA,CDR3 protein
many,TRBV6-5,TRBD1,TRBJ1-5,TGTGCCAGCAGTTCTACAGGGGCCCAGCCCCAGCATTTT,CASSSTGAQPQHF
-,TRBV4-3,-,TRBJ1-1,TGCGCCAGCAGCCAAGAAGCTGGTGAAGCTTTCTTT,CASSQEAGEAFF
-,TRBV3-1/TRBV3-2,TRBD2,TRBJ2-1,TGTGCCAGCAGCCAAGGACTAGCGGCGGGTGAGCAGTTCTTC,CASSQGLAAGEQFF
-,TRBV5-1,TRBD2,TRBJ2-1,TGCGCCAGCAGCTTAAAACTAGCGGGTAGCTACAATGAGCAGTTCTTC,CASSLKLAGSYNEQFF
-,TRBV6-6,-,TRBJ1-1,TGTGCCAGCAGTATAAGCGGGCTAATGAACACTGAAGCTTTCTTT,CASSISGLMNTEAFF
-,TRBV10-3,TRBD2,TRBJ2-7,TGTGCCACCAACCCCGGGACTAGCGGCACCTACGAGCAGTACTTC,CATNPGTSGTYEQYF
-,TRBV10-3,-,TRBJ1-5,TGTGCCATCAGTGAGTTTGGCAGTCTTAGCAATCAGCCCCAGCATTTT,CAISEFGSLSNQPQHF
-,TRBV6-1,TRBD1,TRBJ2-7,TGTGCCAGCAGTGAATCGACAGGGGGTCCCTACGAGCAGTACTTC,CASSESTGGPYEQYF
-,TRBV4-3,-,TRBJ1-1,TGCGCCAGCAGCCAAGTGGTTGGTTCTGGGGCTGAAGCTTTCTTT,CASSQVVGSGAEAFF
-,TRBV28,-,TRBJ1-4,TGTGCCAGCAGTTTAGGGGGATTTGATGAAAAACTGTTTTTT,CASSLGGFDEKLFF
-,TRBV7-9,TRBD1,TRBJ1-2,TGTGCCAGCAGCTCAGGGGGAACGGGAGCTAACTATGGCTACACCTTC,CASSSGGTGANYGYTF
-,TRBV11-2,TRBD1,TRBJ2-4,TGTGCCAGCAGCCGCCTCTCGGGGGACAGGGGACACATTCAGTACTTC,CASSRLSGDRGHIQYF
-,TRBV6-1,-,TRBJ1-5,TGTGCCAGCAGTGAATTTCCAGGGTCGAAACAGCCCCAGCATTTT,CASSEFPGSKQPQHF
-,TRBV19,-,TRBJ1-1,TGTGCCAGCAGGAAGGGGAACACTGAAGCTTTCTTT,CASRKGNTEAFF
-,TRBV28,-,TRBJ1-3,TGTGCCACCCAAAGGTCTGGAAACACCATATATTTT,CATQRSGNTIYF
-,TRBV5-8,-,TRBJ1-2,TGTGCCAGCAGCTTCCCCCCCGCGGGTGGCTACACCTTC,CASSFPPAGGYTF
-,TRBV19,-,TRBJ1-6,TGTGCCAGTAGTAACTACCCCATGAGCTCCTATAATTCACCCCTCCACTTT,CASSNYPMSSYNSPLHF
-,TRBV18,-,TRBJ1-2,TGTGCCAGCTCACCCGTGGAGAGAAACGGCTACACCTTC,CASSPVERNGYTF
-,TRBV5-1,-,TRBJ2-5,TGCGCCAGCAGCTTCACTCCGGCCCAAGAGACCCAGTACTTC,CASSFTPAQETQYF
-,TRBV28,-,TRBJ1-1,TGTGCCAGCAGGCGACCCCGGGACGGCTATGAAGCTTTCTTT,CASRRPRDGYEAFF
-,TRBV28,TRBD1,TRBJ1-6,TGTGCCAGCAGCCCAGCCGACAGGGATCTTTTGCCACCCCTCCACTTT,CASSPADRDLLPPLHF
-,TRBV19,-,TRBJ1-2,TGTGCCAGTAGTACGACAGGTGGTAACTATGGCTACACCTTC,CASSTTGGNYGYTF
-,TRBV6-2/TRBV6-3,-,TRBJ2-7,TGTGCCAGCAGTTATCCCAGGGCGAGCTCCTACGAGCAGTACTTC,CASSYPRASSYEQYF
-,TRBV4-1,-,TRBJ2-5,TGCGCCAGCAGCCAAAGAGAGTGGCGGGGTCCCAAAGAGACCCAGTACTTC,CASSQREWRGPKETQYF
-,TRBV11-1,TRBD1,TRBJ2-7,TGTGCCAGCAGCTCCGGGACAGGGTTTTACGAGCAGTACTTC,CASSSGTGFYEQYF
-,TRBV5-1,-,TRBJ2-1,TGCGCCAGCAGCCAGGCTGTTGGTGAGTCCCAGACGTGGGATGAGCAGTTCTTC,CASSQAVGESQTWDEQFF
-,TRBV6-1,TRBD1,TRBJ1-1,TGTGCCAGCAGTGAACCGGGACAGGCGAACACTGAAGCTTTCTTT,CASSEPGQANTEAFF
-,TRBV7-9,TRBD1,TRBJ1-2,TGTGCCAGCACCCCGCAGGGGGGGGTCCACACCTTC,CASTPQGGVHTF
-,TRBV11-1,-,TRBJ2-2,TGTGCCAGCAGCTCCGAGACGTTTCCCGCCGGGGAGCTGTTTTTT,CASSSETFPAGELFF
-,TRBV24-1,-,TRBJ2-1,TGTGCCACCAGTGATCCCGGGACTTCGAGCTCCTACAATGAGCAGTTCTTC,CATSDPGTSSSYNEQFF
few,TRBV6-1,-,TRBJ1-3,TGTGCCAGCAGTGAAGGTCCGGTCTCTGGAAACACCATATATTTT,CASSEGPVSGNTIYF
-,TRBV6-5,TRBD1,TRBJ1-2,TGTGCCAGCACCTACGGGACAGGGGACTATGGCTACACCTTC,CASTYGTGDYGYTF
-,TRBV5-5,-,TRBJ1-5,TGTGCCAGCAGCTTGAGAGGGGCTAGCAATCAGCCCCAGCATTTT,CASSLRGASNQPQHF
few,TRBV27,TRBD2,TRBJ2-1,TGTGCCAGCGCCCGGGGGGAGTACAATGAGCAGTTCTTC,CASARGEYNEQFF
once,TRBV6-6,-,TRBJ2-3,TGTGCCAGCAAGGTCGGGACAGATACGCAGTATTTT,CASKVGTDTQYF
-,TRBV28,-,TRBJ1-2,TGTGCCAGCTCCCTTCAGTCGGGATATGGCTACACCTTC,CASSLQSGYGYTF
-,TRBV7-8,TRBD1,TRBJ1-1,TGTGCCAGCAGCGCGACCGACAGGGCGAACACTGAAGCTTTCTTT,CASSATDRANTEAFF
-,TRBV27,-,TRBJ2-7,TGTGCCAGCAGTTTGGGCCCTTCCTACGAGCAGTACTTC,CASSLGPSYEQYF
-,TRBV5-1,TRBD1,TRBJ1-6,TGCGCCAGCAGCTTGGGACAGGGGAATTCACCCCTCCACTTT,CASSLGQGNSPLHF
few,TRBV7-9,-,TRBJ2-1,TGTGCCAGCAGCTTATTGGGGTCGACGGAGCTTGTGAAGCAGTTCTTC,CASSLLGSTELVKQFF
-,TRBV28,-,TRBJ2-1,TGTGCCAGCAGTTTAGGCGGGCTCATCAATGAGCAGTTCTTC,CASSLGGLINEQFF
-,TRBV7-6,TRBD2,TRBJ2-3,TGTGCCAGCAGCCCCGCCGGGGGGGGTGGTGATACGCAGTATTTT,CASSPAGGGGDTQYF
-,TRBV6-2/TRBV6-3,-,TRBJ2-3,TGTGCCAGCAGTTACAGGGACACAGATACGCAGTATTTT,CASSYRDTDTQYF
-,TRBV4-1,-,TRBJ2-1,TGCGCCAGCGGAAACTACAATGAGCAGTTCTTC,CASGNYNEQFF
-,TRBV28,TRBD1,TRBJ2-7,TGTGCCAGCAGTCATAGCTCGACAGGGCGGTCCTACGAGCAGTACTTC,CASSHSSTGRSYEQYF
-,TRBV19,-,TRBJ2-3,TGTGCCTCGTGCGGCAGCACAGATACGCAGTATTTT,CASCGSTDTQYF
once,TRBV6-5,-,TRBJ1-2,TGTGCCAGCAGCCGGGGGAACTATGGCTACACCTTC,CASSRGNYGYTF
-,TRBV10-1,TRBD1,TRBJ2-2,TGCGCCAGCAGTGCGGGACAGAGCACCGGGGAGCTGTTTTTT,CASSAGQSTGELFF
-,TRBV15,-,TRBJ1-4,TGTGCCACCAGCAGAGTTCCGAGTCTGGACCTGTTTTTT,CATSRVPSLDLFF
-,TRBV7-6,-,TRBJ1-2,TGTGCCAGCAGCTTATTAACCGGGGGCTATGGCTACACCTTC,CASSLLTGGYGYTF
-,TRBV29-1,-,TRBJ1-4,TGCAGCGTGCAAAGGGGGAGCGGTGAAAAACTGTTTTTT,CSVQRGSGEKLFF
-,TRBV7-8,TRBD1,TRBJ2-7,TGTGCCAGCAGCTTCGCCGGGACAGGGAACAACGAGCAGTACTTC,CASSFAGTGNNEQYF
-,TRBV5-5,-,TRBJ1-2,TGTGCCAGCAGCTTGTACTGGAGCCTGGGAAACGGATACGGCTACACCTTC,CASSLYWSLGNGYGYTF
-,TRBV5-1,-,TRBJ1-2,TGCGCCAGCAGCTTGCCGGAAACCTATGGCTACACCTTC,CASSLPETYGYTF
-,TRBV6-5,-,TRBJ1-2,TGTGCCGTGGCGACCGACCTCTATGGCTACACCTTC,CAVATDLYGYTF
-,TRBV5-5,-,TRBJ1-5,TGTGCCAGCAGCCCCGGGACCGCAGTCAATCAGCCCCAGCATTTT,CASSPGTAVNQPQHF
medium-sized,TRBV4-1,-,TRBJ2-1,TGCGCCAGCAGCCAAGAACGTTTATCACTTGGGGGCTCGAACAATGAGCAGTTCTTC,CASSQERLSLGGSNNEQFF
few,TRBV6-5,-,TRBJ1-1,TGTGCCAGCATGTTACAGGGAGTCACGAACACTGAAGCTTTCTTT,CASMLQGVTNTEAFF
-,TRBV9,-,TRBJ2-7,TGTGCCAGCAGCCCCAGCGGGCTGGGGGAAGGGTCATCCTACGAGCAGTACTTC,CASSPSGLGEGSSYEQYF